The subject of this entry is one TCR beta chain. Its cognate antigen is unknown. The data were taken from a study of T cells in Graves' hyperthyroidism and ophthalmopathy. Overall study: Blood was drawn when the patient was first diagnosed and still untreated. Study-wide findings and caveats: Through a model of 13 V-J features, ophthalmopathy was separated from stable hyperthyroidism.

Germline loops: CDR1 SGHTA, CDR2 FQGNSA. J was trimmed by 3 bases and V by 4 bases; bases with no gene match: 13. This CDR3 region has 17 residues. Regions amplified from RNA transcripts were the TCR beta CDR3 regions. HTBI primers were the set used in a first-round RT-PCR of the TCR CDR3. TCRdb called the multiplex PCR reads again in MiXCR, with one record for every CDR3 protein. The data show about 840,000 distinct CDR3 sequences, around 38% seen once. The TCR comes from a man aged 18 to 29 with Graves' hyperthyroidism. The V call is TRBV7-2, the J call TRBJ2-7, with 9 bases that match TRBD1. Sequencing used blood. DNA of the CDR3: TGTGCCAGCAGCTCCTCTCCAGGGGCGGGACAGGGCTACGAGCAGTACTTC. Protein sequence: CASSSSPGAGQGYEQYF.